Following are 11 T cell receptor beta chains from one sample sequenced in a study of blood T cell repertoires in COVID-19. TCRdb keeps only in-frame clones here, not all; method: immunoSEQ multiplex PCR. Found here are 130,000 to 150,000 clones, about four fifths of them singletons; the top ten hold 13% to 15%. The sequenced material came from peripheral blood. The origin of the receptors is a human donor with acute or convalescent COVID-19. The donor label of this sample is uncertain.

The CDR3 DNA is TGCGCCAGCAGCTTGGAATCGCGGGACGGCACAGATACGCAGTATTTT. Translating it yields CASSLESRDGTDTQYF. This chain links TRBV5-1 with TRBJ2-3; tentatively, D is TRBD2 (6 bases). The V end lost 0 bases, the J end lost 1 base, and 12 bases lay between the germline ends. CDR1 SGHRS and CDR2 YFSETQ come from the germline V gene. This CDR3 is built from 16 residues.

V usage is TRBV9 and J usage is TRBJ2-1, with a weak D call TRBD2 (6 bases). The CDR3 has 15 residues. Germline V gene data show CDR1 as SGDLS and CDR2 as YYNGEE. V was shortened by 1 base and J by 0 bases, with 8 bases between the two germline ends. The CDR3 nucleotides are TGTGCCAGCAGCGTACGGGACTCCTCCTACAATGAGCAGTTCTTC. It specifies CASSVRDSSYNEQFF.

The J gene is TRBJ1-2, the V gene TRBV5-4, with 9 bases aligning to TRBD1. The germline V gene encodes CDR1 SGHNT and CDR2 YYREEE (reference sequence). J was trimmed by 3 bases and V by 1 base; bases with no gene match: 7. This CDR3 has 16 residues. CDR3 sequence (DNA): TGTGCCAGCAGCTTGAACAGGGGGCTACACTACTATGGCTACACCTTC. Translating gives CASSLNRGLHYYGYTF.

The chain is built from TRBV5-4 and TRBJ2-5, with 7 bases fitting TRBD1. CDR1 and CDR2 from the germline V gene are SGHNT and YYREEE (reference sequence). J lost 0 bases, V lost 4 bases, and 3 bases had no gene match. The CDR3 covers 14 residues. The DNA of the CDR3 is TGTGCCAGCAGCCAGGGACAGCACCAAGAGACCCAGTACTTC. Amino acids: CASSQGQHQETQYF.

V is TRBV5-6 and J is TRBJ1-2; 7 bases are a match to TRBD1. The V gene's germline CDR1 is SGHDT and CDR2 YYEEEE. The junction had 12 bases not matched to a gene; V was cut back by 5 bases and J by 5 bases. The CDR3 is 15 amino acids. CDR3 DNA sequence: TGTGCCAGCAGATACTGGGACAGAGACAAATATGGCTACACCTTC. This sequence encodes CASRYWDRDKYGYTF.

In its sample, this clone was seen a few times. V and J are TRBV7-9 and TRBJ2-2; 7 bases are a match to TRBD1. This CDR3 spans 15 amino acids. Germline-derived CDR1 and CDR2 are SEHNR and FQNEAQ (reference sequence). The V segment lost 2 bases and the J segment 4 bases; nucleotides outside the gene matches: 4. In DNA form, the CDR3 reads TGTGCCAGCAGCTTATCAGGGGGAGTCACCGGGGAGCTGTTTTTT. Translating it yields CASSLSGGVTGELFF.

In nucleotides, the CDR3 is TGTGCCAGCAGCTTTCGCAGGGGACAAAGCTCCCTAGGTGAAGCTTTCTTT. This encodes CASSFRRGQSSLGEAFF. This chain joins TRBV7-2 and TRBJ1-1; D is perhaps TRBD1 (6 bases). Trimming cost V 3 bases and J 7 bases, with 24 bases left between them. The CDR3 consists of 17 residues. Germline-derived CDR1 and CDR2 are SGHTA and FQGNSA.

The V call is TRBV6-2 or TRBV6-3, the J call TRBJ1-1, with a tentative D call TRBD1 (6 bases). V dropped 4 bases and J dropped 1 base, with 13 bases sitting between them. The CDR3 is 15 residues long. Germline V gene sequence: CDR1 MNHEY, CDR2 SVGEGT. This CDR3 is CASSWPGQKNTEAFF. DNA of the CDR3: TGTGCCAGCAGTTGGCCGGGACAAAAGAACACTGAAGCTTTCTTT.

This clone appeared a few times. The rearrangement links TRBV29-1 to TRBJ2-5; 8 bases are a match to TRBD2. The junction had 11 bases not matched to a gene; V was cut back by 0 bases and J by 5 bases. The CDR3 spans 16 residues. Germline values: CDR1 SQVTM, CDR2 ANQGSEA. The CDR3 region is CSVEDPYAGGGETQYF. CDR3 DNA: TGCAGCGTTGAAGATCCCTATGCGGGGGGCGGGGAGACCCAGTACTTC.

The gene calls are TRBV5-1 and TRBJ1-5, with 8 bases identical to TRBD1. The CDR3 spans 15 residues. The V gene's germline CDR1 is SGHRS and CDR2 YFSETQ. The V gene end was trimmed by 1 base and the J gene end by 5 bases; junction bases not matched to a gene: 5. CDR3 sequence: CASSLNQGADQPQHF. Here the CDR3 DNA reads TGCGCCAGCAGCTTGAACCAGGGGGCCGATCAGCCCCAGCATTTT.

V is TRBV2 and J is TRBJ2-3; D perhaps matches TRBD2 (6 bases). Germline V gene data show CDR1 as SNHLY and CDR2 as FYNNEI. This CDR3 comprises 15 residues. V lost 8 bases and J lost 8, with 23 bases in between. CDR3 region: CASSLGHHKEGTQYF. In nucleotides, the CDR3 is TGTGCCAGCTCCCTTGGACACCATAAGGAGGGTACGCAGTATTTT.